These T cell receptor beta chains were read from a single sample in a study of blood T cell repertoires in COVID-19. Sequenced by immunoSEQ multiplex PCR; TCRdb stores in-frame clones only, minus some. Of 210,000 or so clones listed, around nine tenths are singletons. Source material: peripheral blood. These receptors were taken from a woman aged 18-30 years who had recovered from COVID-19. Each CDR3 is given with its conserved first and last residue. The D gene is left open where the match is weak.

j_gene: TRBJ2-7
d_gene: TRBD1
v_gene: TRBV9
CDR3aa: CASSASGTGVYEQYF
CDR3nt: TGTGCCAGCAGCGCCTCCGGGACAGGGGTTTACGAGCAGTACTTC

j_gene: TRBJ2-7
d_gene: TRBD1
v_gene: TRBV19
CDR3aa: CASSGTGGYEQYF
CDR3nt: TGTGCCAGTAGTGGGACAGGGGGCTACGAGCAGTACTTC

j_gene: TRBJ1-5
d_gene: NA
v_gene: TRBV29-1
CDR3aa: CSAGGGGLNQPQHF
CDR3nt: TGCAGCGCCGGGGGGGGAGGGCTAAATCAGCCCCAGCATTTT

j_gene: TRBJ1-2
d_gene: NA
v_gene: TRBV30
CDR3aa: CAWSLGGYGYTF
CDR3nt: TGTGCCTGGAGCCTCGGGGGCTATGGCTACACCTTC

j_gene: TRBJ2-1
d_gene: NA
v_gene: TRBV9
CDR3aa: CASSVVVGSHEQFF
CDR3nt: TGTGCCAGCAGCGTAGTGGTTGGGAGCCATGAGCAGTTCTTC

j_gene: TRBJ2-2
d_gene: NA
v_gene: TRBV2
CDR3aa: CATQTTGELFF
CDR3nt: TGTGCCACACAAACCACCGGGGAGCTGTTTTTT

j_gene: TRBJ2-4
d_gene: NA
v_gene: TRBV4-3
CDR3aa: CASSQDNLGGARNIQYF
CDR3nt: TGCGCCAGCAGCCAAGATAATTTGGGGGGAGCGAGAAACATTCAGTACTTC

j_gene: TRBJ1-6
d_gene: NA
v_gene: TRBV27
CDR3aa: CASSFGGSPLHF
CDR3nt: TGTGCCAGCAGTTTCGGGGGATCACCCCTCCACTTT

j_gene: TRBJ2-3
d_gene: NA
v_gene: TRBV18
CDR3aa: CASSPPSRPPGADTQYF
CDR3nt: TGTGCCAGCTCACCACCAAGTAGACCCCCGGGGGCAGATACGCAGTATTTT

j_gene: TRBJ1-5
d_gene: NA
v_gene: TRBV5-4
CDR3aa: CASSDIQEKEPQHF
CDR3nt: TGTGCCAGCAGCGACATACAGGAAAAGGAGCCCCAGCATTTT

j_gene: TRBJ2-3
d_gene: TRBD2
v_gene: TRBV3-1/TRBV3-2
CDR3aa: CASSQELLAGDGTDTQYF
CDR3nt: TGTGCCAGCAGCCAAGAATTACTAGCGGGAGACGGTACAGATACGCAGTATTTT

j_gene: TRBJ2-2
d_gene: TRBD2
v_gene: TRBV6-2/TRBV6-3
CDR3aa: CASSYSRPSGSSGELFF
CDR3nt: TGTGCCAGCAGTTACTCGAGACCTAGCGGGAGTTCCGGGGAGCTGTTTTTT

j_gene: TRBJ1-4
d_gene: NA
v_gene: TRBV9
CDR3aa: CASSVGSIPANEKLFF
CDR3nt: TGTGCCAGCAGCGTAGGATCGATTCCGGCTAATGAAAAACTGTTTTTT